This T cell receptor beta chain was recovered during a study of blood T cell repertoires in COVID-19. For the study at large: PBMCs, B-cell-depleted T cells, or T cells were the source of the cDNA or gDNA that made up the material.

Trimming removed 7 bases at V and 0 bases at J, with 12 bases between. CDR1 and CDR2 from the germline V gene are SQVTM and ANQGSEA. CDR3 size: 13 residues. Original processing notes: The authors estimated nucleated cell counts from reference gene primer amplification. Sequenced by immunoSEQ multiplex PCR; TCRdb stores in-frame clones only, minus some. V and J calls and clone size follow that table, whereas D and trimming were derived from the DNA. Among 12,000 to 15,000 clones listed, about 69% were seen once. The source of this sequence is a man in his 60s with acute or convalescent COVID-19. The V call is TRBV29-1, the J call TRBJ1-2; a possible D gene is TRBD1 (6 bases). Material for sequencing was peripheral blood. CDR3 coding DNA: TGCAGCGCCAGGGACAACTCTAACTATGGCTACACCTTC. The encoded protein is CSARDNSNYGYTF.